This is a list of T cell receptor beta chains from one sample in a study of shared clonotypes between healthy human individuals. The table came from immunoSEQ multiplex PCR; TCRdb's copy has only in-frame clones and leaves some out. Of 2,500,000 or so clones listed, approximately 92% are singletons. Specimen: naive CD4+ T cells sorted from blood. These receptor sequences come from a man younger than 30 in good health. CDR3s include the opening cysteine and the closing phenylalanine or tryptophan. Fields, in order: D gene, V gene, J gene, CDR3 DNA, CDR3 protein. The D gene is left open where the match is weak.

>TRBD1|TRBV5-6|TRBJ2-7
TGTGCCAGCAGCTATTGGACAGGGGGCGAGCAGTACTTC
CASSYWTGGEQYF
>NA|TRBV5-6|TRBJ2-1
TGTGCCAGCAGCTGGGAGCTAGGGGGGAAACCCTACAATGAGCAGTTCTTC
CASSWELGGKPYNEQFF
>NA|TRBV6-4|TRBJ1-5
TGTGCCAGCAGTCCCGAGGGGAGCAATCAGCCCCAGCATTTT
CASSPEGSNQPQHF
>NA|TRBV28|TRBJ1-4
TGTGCCAGCAGTACACCAGCAACTAATGAAAAACTGTTTTTT
CASSTPATNEKLFF
>NA|TRBV20-1|TRBJ1-2
TGCAGTGCCCGGGATTACGGCTACACCTTC
CSARDYGYTF
>NA|TRBV4-3|TRBJ2-7
TGCGCCAGCAGCCAAGGTTCGCGGAATTACGAGCAGTACTTC
CASSQGSRNYEQYF
>NA|TRBV5-1|TRBJ2-7
TGCGCCAGCAGCTTGGGGGGGAACGGGTACGAGCAGTACTTC
CASSLGGNGYEQYF
>TRBD1|TRBV27|TRBJ1-2
TGTGCCACCCGAGGGACAGGAGCCCGAATCTATGGCTACACCTTC
CATRGTGARIYGYTF
>NA|TRBV19|TRBJ1-5
TGTGCCAGTAGATGGACGGTGAATCAGCCCCAGCATTTT
CASRWTVNQPQHF
>NA|TRBV2|TRBJ2-7
TGTGCCAGCAGGGACTCCGACTACGAGCAGTACTTC
CASRDSDYEQYF
>TRBD2|TRBV5-4|TRBJ2-1
TGTGCCAGCACCCCTTCGGTCGGGACTAGTAAATACAATGAGCAGTTCTTC
CASTPSVGTSKYNEQFF
>NA|TRBV18|TRBJ1-1
TGTGCCAGCTCACCCACAGCCACTGAAGCTTTCTTT
CASSPTATEAFF
>NA|TRBV30|TRBJ1-6
TGTGCCTGGAGTGTACGTTCGGTCTACAGCTCGAATTCACCCCTCCACTTT
CAWSVRSVYSSNSPLHF
>NA|TRBV11-2|TRBJ2-7
TGTGCCAGCACCCTGGGCGGCTGGGTGGCAGGCGAGCAGTACTTC
CASTLGGWVAGEQYF
>NA|TRBV19|TRBJ2-7
TGTGCCAGTAGTATCAGCAGGAGCTCCTACGAGCAGTACTTC
CASSISRSSYEQYF
>NA|TRBV5-6|TRBJ1-2
TGTGCCAGCAGCTTCCGGGACAAGATGATTTATGGCTACACCTTC
CASSFRDKMIYGYTF
>TRBD1|TRBV5-1|TRBJ2-5
TGCGCCAGCAGCCGGTCGACAGGGGAGGAGACCCAGTACTTC
CASSRSTGEETQYF
>TRBD2|TRBV11-3|TRBJ2-7
TGTGCCAGCAGGGAGAGCGGGGCCGGGTACGAGCAGTACTTC
CASRESGAGYEQYF